This T cell receptor (beta chain) stems from a study of shared clonotypes between healthy human individuals. Study information: A donor's plate count was three for CD4 naive and three for CD4 memory; CD8 naive had two and CD8 memory one.

Study findings and constraints: Sampling was confined to blood; repertoires within tissues likely differ. A generally larger estimated richness was seen in naive subsets than in memory subsets.

Trimming stripped 3 bases from V and 3 bases from J, with 9 bases between. This CDR3 is built from 13 residues. Germline values: CDR1 MDHEN, CDR2 SYDVKM. Produced via immunoSEQ multiplex PCR; TCRdb's table is partial and in-frame only. Found here are about 2.1 million clones, approximately 92% of them singletons; the top ten hold around 1.7%. Terminally differentiated effector memory CD45RA+ cells were excluded from the naive CD8 cells, which were CD45RO-negative and positively selected for CCR7. Notes on this clone: Its antigen is still unknown.

The source is a man aged 18 to 35 in good health. Some clones in this sample may be carry-over from other donors' samples. Sequences were obtained from naive CD8+ T cells from PBMCs. The chain carries TRBV28 and TRBJ2-7; D is perhaps TRBD2 (6 bases). The CDR3 region has the DNA TGTGCCAGCAGTTTGGCGGGGTACTACGAGCAGTACTTC. This gives the protein CASSLAGYYEQYF.